This TCR beta chain comes out of a study of blood T cells in healthy people across ages. This CDR3 is 15 amino acids long. Trimming took 3 bases from V and 0 from J, leaving 9 bases between them. Germline V gives CDR1 MNHEY, CDR2 SVGEGT. PCR was performed a second time for 7 to 11 cycles using a sample-barcoded 5' primer and a J-beta primer mix. Every cDNA molecule carried a tag from a template-switch adaptor bearing 12 random nucleotides. Each single sample gave us at least 3 million CDR3-containing paired-end reads. MiXCR, run by TCRdb on the 5' RACE reads, gives a single entry per CDR3 protein. The table has about 1,600,000 distinct CDR3 sequences, 42% seen once. Isolation recovered at least 6.5 million PBMCs from every sample. This clonotype was observed a single time.

The sequenced sample consisted of blood. The receptor comes from a young woman in good health. The rearrangement uses TRBV6-2 or TRBV6-3 and TRBJ1-5, with D hard to call. The CDR3 region is CASSYSHPSNQPQHF. The CDR3, as DNA: TGTGCCAGCAGTTATTCCCACCCTAGCAATCAGCCCCAGCATTTT.